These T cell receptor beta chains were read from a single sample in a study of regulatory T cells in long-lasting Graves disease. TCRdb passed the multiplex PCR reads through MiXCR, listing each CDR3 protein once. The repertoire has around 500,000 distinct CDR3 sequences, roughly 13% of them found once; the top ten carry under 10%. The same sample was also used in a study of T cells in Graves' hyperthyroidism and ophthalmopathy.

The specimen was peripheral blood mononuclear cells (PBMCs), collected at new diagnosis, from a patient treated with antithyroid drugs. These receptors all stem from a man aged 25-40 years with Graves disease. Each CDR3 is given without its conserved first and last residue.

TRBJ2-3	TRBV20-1	SARTYLEGTDTQY
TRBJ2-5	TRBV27	ASRSPGRERVETQY
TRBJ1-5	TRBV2	ASSAEGTGGNQPQH
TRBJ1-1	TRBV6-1	ASRLVGALAEAF
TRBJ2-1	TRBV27	ASRLAGVNEQF
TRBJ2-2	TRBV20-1	SARDVAGANTGELF
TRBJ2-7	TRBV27	ASRPTSGRHPEQY
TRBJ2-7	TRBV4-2	ASSQEKGPAYEQY
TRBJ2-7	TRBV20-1	SARESVTYEQY
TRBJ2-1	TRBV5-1	ASSLPGQGGNEQF